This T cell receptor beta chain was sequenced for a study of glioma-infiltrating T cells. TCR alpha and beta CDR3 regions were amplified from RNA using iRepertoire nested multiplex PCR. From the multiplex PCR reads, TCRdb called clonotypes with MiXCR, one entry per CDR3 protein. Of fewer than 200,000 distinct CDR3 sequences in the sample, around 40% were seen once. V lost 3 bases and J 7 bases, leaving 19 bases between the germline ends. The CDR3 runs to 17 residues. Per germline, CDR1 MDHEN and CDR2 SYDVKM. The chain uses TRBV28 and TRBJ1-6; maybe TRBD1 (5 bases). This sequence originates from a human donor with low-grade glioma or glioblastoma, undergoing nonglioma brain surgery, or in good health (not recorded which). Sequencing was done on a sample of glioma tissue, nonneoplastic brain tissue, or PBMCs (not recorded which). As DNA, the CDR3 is TGTGCCAGCAGTTTTGGGAGCCCTGACAGTACCAATTCACCCCTCCACTTT. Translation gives CASSFGSPDSTNSPLHF.